The source of this T cell receptor beta chain is a study of T cell responses to AZD1222 COVID-19 vaccine. Study-wide results and limits: Across the whole spike, CD4 TCRs peaked at regions 160-218 and 743-854. Repertoires in all cases were sampled only once the peak T cell response had passed. The donor cohort was predominantly white British with a female majority, and clonal diversity may have been underestimated.

The CDR3 runs 15 residues. With 8 bases clipped from V and 9 bases from J, the junction kept 14 bases outside the gene matches. Germline CDR1 ENHRY, CDR2 SYGVKD. A note on this clone: No antigen is known for it.

TCRdb's copy holds only in-frame clones and misses some; the assay was immunoSEQ multiplex PCR. The table has some 110,000 clones, 70% to 90% seen once; the top ten hold approximately 16%. This TCR came from an adult who received the AZD1222 COVID-19 vaccine. This chain uses TRBV10-3 with TRBJ2-1; 9 bases agree with TRBD1. The input for sequencing was peripheral blood, taken 28 days after the second AZD1222 dose. CDR3 DNA sequence: TGTGCCATCCGCCGGGACAGGGAAAGAGGTACTGAGCAGTTCTTC. Translation gives CAIRRDRERGTEQFF.